One sample yielded the 13 T cell receptor beta chains listed below, sequenced in a study of regulatory T cells in long-lasting Graves disease. Time point: newly diagnosed GD, antithyroid drugs for less than 3 months. Construction of the TCR library relied on RNA isolated from PBMCs. Building the TCR beta libraries relied on iRepertoire HTBI primers, and CDR3 regions underwent Arm-PCR. TCRdb passed the multiplex PCR reads through MiXCR, listing each CDR3 protein once. The table shows roughly 530,000 distinct CDR3 sequences, with about 16% occurring only once. The same data also went into a second study, on T cells in Graves' hyperthyroidism and ophthalmopathy.

Sequenced material: peripheral blood mononuclear cells (PBMCs), taken at new diagnosis, from a patient treated with antithyroid drugs. Every receptor here comes from a woman aged 35 to 59 with Graves disease.

This sequence joins TRBV25-1 and TRBJ2-3, with TRBD2 matching over 7 bases. V was clipped by 8 bases and J by 0 bases; unmatched bases: 8. This CDR3 is built from 15 residues. Germline V gene data show CDR1 as MGHDK and CDR2 as SYGVNS. The CDR3 loop reads CASALSRGSTDTQYF. CDR3 nucleotides: TGTGCCAGCGCCCTTTCGCGGGGGAGCACAGATACGCAGTATTTT.

This clonotype was seen at least ten times. One end of the junction fails to match germline, which may point to a read error. This rearrangement joins TRBV11-2 to TRBJ1-2; the match to TRBD1 covers 8 bases. The CDR3 is made up of 14 amino acids. Germline loops: CDR1 SGHAT, CDR2 FQNNGV. The CDR3 bases are TGCGCCAGCAGCTCGGACAGGGAGGGAGATGGCTACACCTTC. Protein product: CASSSDREGDGYTF.

The V gene is TRBV5-1, the J gene TRBJ2-1; a possible D gene is TRBD1 (5 bases). The CDR3 runs to 15 residues. The V gene's germline CDR1 is SGHRS and CDR2 YFSETQ. V was pared by 0 bases and J by 8 bases, with 15 bases between. CDR3 sequence reads: CASSLDRPGLDEQFF. The CDR3 nucleotides read TGCGCCAGCAGCTTGGACAGGCCGGGTTTGGATGAGCAGTTCTTC.

This clonotype was seen repeatedly, ten times or more. The chain employs TRBV5-1 and TRBJ2-2; 11 nucleotides align to TRBD1. The germline V gene has CDR1 SGHRS and CDR2 YFSETQ. The V segment lost 6 bases and the J segment 4 bases; nucleotides outside the gene matches: 5. CDR3 length: 15 residues. The CDR3 reads CASNSGTGGTGELFF. In DNA, the CDR3 is TGCGCCAGCAACTCCGGGACAGGGGGCACCGGGGAGCTGTTTTTT.

This clonotype came up many times. V gene TRBV12-3 or TRBV12-4 combines with J gene TRBJ1-5; D remains ambiguous. The CDR3 sequence is 15 residues long. The V end was cut by 7 bases, the J end by 10 bases, with 23 bases between. As DNA, the CDR3 is TGTGCCAGCACCCTAGAGTCAGGCGGTCTTCAACCCCAGCATTTT. This gives the protein CASTLESGGLQPQHF.

This clonotype was observed many times. The chain links TRBV12-3 or TRBV12-4 to TRBJ2-7; a weak D match, TRBD1 (6 bases). The germline V and J ends were trimmed by 5 bases and 0 bases, with 11 bases remaining between them. The CDR3 loop spans 14 amino acids. CDR3 bases: TGTGCCAGCAGTACGACAGGAAGCTCCTACGAGCAGTACTTC. Encoded protein: CASSTTGSSYEQYF.

This clonotype was seen ten or more times. The gene calls are TRBV6-5 and TRBJ2-7, with 7 bases fitting TRBD1. From germline, CDR1 is MNHEY and CDR2 SVGAGI. The CDR3 consists of 15 residues. V lost 0 bases to trimming and J lost 0 bases; unmatched junction nucleotides: 2. This CDR3 is CASSYSDRASYEQYF. CDR3 sequence (DNA): TGTGCCAGCAGTTACTCCGACAGGGCCTCCTACGAGCAGTACTTC.

V usage is TRBV20-1 and J usage is TRBJ2-1, with D perhaps TRBD2 (5 bases). Germline CDR1 and CDR2: DFQATT and SNEGSKA (reference sequence). V shed 3 bases and J shed 5 bases, with 11 bases lying between them. The CDR3 has 13 residues. The CDR3 DNA follows: TGCAGTGCTAGCGCTAGCCTAGACAATGAGCAGTTCTTC. It translates to CSASASLDNEQFF.

This chain links TRBV7-9 with TRBJ2-1; 12 bases are a match to TRBD1. V shed 6 bases, J shed 7 bases, and the junction held 7 bases outside the gene matches. In germline, CDR1 is SEHNR, CDR2 FQNEAQ (reference sequence). This CDR3 is built from 15 residues. CDR3 sequence (DNA): TGTGCCAGCAGACCCGGGACAGGGGGCCGGAATGAGCAGTTCTTC. Translated: CASRPGTGGRNEQFF.

The table lists this clonotype with many counts. The chain uses TRBV7-2 and TRBJ2-1; D might be TRBD2 (6 bases). Looked up from germline, CDR1 is SGHTA and CDR2 is FQGNSA. V lost 11 bases and J lost 8, with 19 bases in between. This CDR3 has 13 amino acids. The CDR3 loop is CAVRLGGRDEQFF. CDR3 DNA sequence: TGTGCCGTCCGGTTGGGGGGAAGGGATGAGCAGTTCTTC.

This clonotype has ten or more counts. The chain has TRBV3-1 and TRBJ2-3; D tentatively fits TRBD1 or TRBD2 (6 bases each). This CDR3 spans 15 amino acids. V lost 1 base and J 6 bases, leaving 14 bases between the germline ends. Germline V gene data show CDR1 as LGHDT and CDR2 as YNNKEL (reference sequence). CDR3 protein: CASSQVTGAMDTQYF. For the CDR3, the DNA is TGTGCCAGCAGCCAAGTGACGGGGGCCATGGATACGCAGTATTTT.

The table lists this clonotype with many counts. The chain recombines TRBV11-3 with TRBJ1-1; no firm D call. V gave up 5 bases and J gave up 0 bases, with 16 bases separating them. Germline lookup yields CDR1 SGHNT and CDR2 YENEEA. The length of the CDR3 is 16 residues. CDR3 nucleotides: TGTGCCAGCAGCACCATCCGGGGAGTCATGAACACTGAAGCTTTCTTT. Its translation: CASSTIRGVMNTEAFF.

This clonotype appeared a few times. V usage is TRBV4-1 and J usage is TRBJ2-3; 9 bases agree with TRBD1. Trimming cost V 3 bases and J 1 base; bases outside gene matches: 8. CDR3 length: 17 residues. Per the germline V gene, CDR1 is MGHRA and CDR2 is YSYEKL. CDR3 region: CASSHTYRDRGTDTQYF. In DNA form, the CDR3 reads TGCGCCAGCAGCCACACCTACCGGGACAGGGGCACAGATACGCAGTATTTT.